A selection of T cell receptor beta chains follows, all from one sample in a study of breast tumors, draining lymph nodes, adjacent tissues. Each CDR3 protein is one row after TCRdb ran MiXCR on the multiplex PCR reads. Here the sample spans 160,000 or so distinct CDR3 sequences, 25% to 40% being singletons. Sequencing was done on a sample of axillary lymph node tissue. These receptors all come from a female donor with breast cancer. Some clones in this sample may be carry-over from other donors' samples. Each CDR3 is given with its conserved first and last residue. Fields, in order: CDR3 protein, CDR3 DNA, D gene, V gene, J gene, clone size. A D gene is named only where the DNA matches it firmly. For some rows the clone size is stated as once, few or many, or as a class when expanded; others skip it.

CDR3aa: CASSVGETAYLDNEQFF
CDR3nt: TGTGCCAGCAGCGTAGGGGAGACAGCCTATTTAGACAATGAGCAGTTCTTC
d_gene: .
v_gene: TRBV9
j_gene: TRBJ2-1
abundance: many

CDR3aa: CASSLDRGRSDTQYF
CDR3nt: TGCGCCAGCAGCTTGGACAGGGGAAGATCAGATACGCAGTATTTT
d_gene: TRBD1
v_gene: TRBV5-1
j_gene: TRBJ2-3
abundance: many

CDR3aa: CASTLGTFQDTQYF
CDR3nt: TGTGCCAGTACCCTCGGGACTTTCCAAGATACGCAGTATTTT
d_gene: .
v_gene: TRBV19
j_gene: TRBJ2-3
abundance: many

CDR3aa: CATSNLLRGGPGEPQYF
CDR3nt: TGTGCCACCAGTAATTTGCTACGGGGAGGGCCGGGTGAGCCCCAGTACTTC
d_gene: TRBD2
v_gene: TRBV24-1
j_gene: TRBJ2-5
abundance: .

CDR3aa: CASLTGDRVYSPLHF
CDR3nt: TGTGCCAGCCTCACCGGGGACAGGGTGTATTCACCCCTCCACTTT
d_gene: TRBD1
v_gene: TRBV6-6
j_gene: TRBJ1-6
abundance: .

CDR3aa: CASSTGTGIPLRASYEQYF
CDR3nt: TGTGCCAGCAGCACCGGGACAGGGATCCCCCTGCGGGCCTCCTACGAGCAGTACTTC
d_gene: TRBD1
v_gene: TRBV7-9
j_gene: TRBJ2-7
abundance: many

CDR3aa: CSQDRGETQYF
CDR3nt: TGCAGCCAAGACAGGGGGGAGACCCAGTACTTC
d_gene: TRBD1
v_gene: TRBV20-1
j_gene: TRBJ2-5
abundance: many

CDR3aa: CASSLGRGRGETQYF
CDR3nt: TGTGCCAGCAGTTTAGGGAGGGGCAGGGGAGAGACCCAGTACTTC
d_gene: .
v_gene: TRBV27
j_gene: TRBJ2-5
abundance: many

CDR3aa: CSARDLKGFDSPLHF
CDR3nt: TGCAGTGCTAGAGATCTGAAGGGTTTCGATTCACCCCTCCACTTT
d_gene: .
v_gene: TRBV20-1
j_gene: TRBJ1-6
abundance: many

CDR3aa: CASSAGGGKTQYF
CDR3nt: TGCGCCAGCAGCGCGGGGGGCGGGAAGACCCAGTACTTC
d_gene: TRBD2
v_gene: TRBV5-1
j_gene: TRBJ2-5
abundance: many

CDR3aa: CASSLLRTGGQADTQYF
CDR3nt: TGCGCCAGCAGCTTGTTACGTACGGGGGGGCAGGCAGATACGCAGTATTTT
d_gene: TRBD2
v_gene: TRBV5-1
j_gene: TRBJ2-3
abundance: few

CDR3aa: CSANTVNRNMNTEAFF
CDR3nt: TGCAGTGCTAACACAGTTAATCGAAACATGAACACTGAAGCTTTCTTT
d_gene: .
v_gene: TRBV20-1
j_gene: TRBJ1-1
abundance: .

CDR3aa: CASILTMNTEAFF
CDR3nt: TGTGCCAGCATCCTGACGATGAACACTGAAGCTTTCTTT
d_gene: .
v_gene: TRBV12-3/TRBV12-4
j_gene: TRBJ1-1
abundance: .

CDR3aa: CASSYVGAETQYF
CDR3nt: TGTGCCAGCAGTTACGTTGGGGCAGAGACCCAGTACTTC
d_gene: .
v_gene: TRBV6-5
j_gene: TRBJ2-5
abundance: .

CDR3aa: CSVRPGESTDTQYF
CDR3nt: TGCAGCGTTAGGCCAGGGGAGAGCACAGATACGCAGTATTTT
d_gene: .
v_gene: TRBV29-1
j_gene: TRBJ2-3
abundance: many

CDR3aa: CASSTRTGAPSYEQYF
CDR3nt: TGCGCCAGCAGCACGCGGACAGGGGCTCCTTCCTACGAGCAGTACTTC
d_gene: TRBD1
v_gene: TRBV5-1
j_gene: TRBJ2-7
abundance: many

CDR3aa: CASRVGNTEAFF
CDR3nt: TGCGCCAGCAGGGTCGGAAACACTGAAGCTTTCTTT
d_gene: .
v_gene: TRBV5-1
j_gene: TRBJ1-1
abundance: few

CDR3aa: CASSLALGDEQYF
CDR3nt: TGCGCCAGCAGCTTGGCCCTTGGGGACGAGCAGTACTTC
d_gene: .
v_gene: TRBV5-1
j_gene: TRBJ2-7
abundance: .